The 19 T cell receptor beta chains below were found in one sample sequenced in a study of beta chain features in type 1 diabetes. For these receptors, no antigen is known. General observations from the study: Shorter TCRB CDR3s, moderately but significantly so, were found in Type 1 diabetes patients in all four CD4+ subsets.

What was sequenced were expressed TCRB transcripts, since all of the isolated RNA had been reverse transcribed. Profiled with immunoSEQ multiplex PCR; TCRdb holds only in-frame clones, not every one. This repertoire shows 300,000 to 350,000 clones, about 13% found once; its top ten account for roughly 0.015%. The specimen was naive CD4+ T cells from blood. Source of these receptors: a woman aged 18-29 years with type 1 diabetes.

This clone was seen more than once but under ten times. The CDR3 DNA follows: TGCGCCAGCAGCCAATTCATCGGACAGCCCTTCCTCTATGGCTACACCTTC. Its protein is CASSQFIGQPFLYGYTF. V gene TRBV4-3 combines with J gene TRBJ1-2; maybe TRBD1 (6 bases). This CDR3 is 17 amino acids long. The V gene's germline CDR1 is LGHNA and CDR2 YSLEER. Trimming left V 2 bases short and J 4 bases short, with 20 bases between.

There are a few counts of this clone. The CDR3 nucleotides read TGTGCCAGCACCCCTTCGACAGGGATGAACACTGAAGCTTTCTTT. Its protein is CASTPSTGMNTEAFF. The gene calls are TRBV28 and TRBJ1-1; 7 nucleotides align to TRBD1. V gave up 7 bases and J gave up 0 bases; unmatched junction bases: 8. This CDR3 contains 15 residues. Germline CDR1 MDHEN, CDR2 SYDVKM. The variable domain in full, completed from reference TRBV28 and TRBJ1-1, reads DVKVTQSSRYLVKRTGEKVFLECVQDMDHENMFWYRQDPGLGLRLIYFSYDVKMKEKGDIPEGYSVSREKKERFSLILESASTNQTSMYLCASTPSTGMNTEAFFGQGTRLTVV.

This clone occurred a few times. A read error may account for a junction end that differs from germline. The chain has TRBV5-8 and TRBJ2-4; possibly TRBD2 for D (6 bases). This CDR3 contains 13 residues. Germline CDR1 reads SGHTS; CDR2 reads YDEGEE. The CDR3 DNA sequence: TGTGCCAGCAGCCCTGGATGGGGAGGCCCGGTGTATTTC. Translated, it gives CASSPGWGGPVYF. The full variable domain, in which reference TRBV5-8 and TRBJ2-4 provide the parts outside the CDR3, is EAGVTQSPTHLIKTRGQQATLRCSPISGHTSVYWYQQALGLGLQFLLWYDEGEERNRGNFPPRFSGRQFPNYSSELNVNALELEDSALYLCASSPGWGGPVYFGAGTRLSVL.

Only a few counts were recorded for this clone. The chain employs TRBV5-4 and TRBJ2-5, with D maybe TRBD1 (6 bases). The J call may be incorrect, as the DNA end agrees better with TRBJ2-7. The CDR3 contains 14 residues. Germline V gene sequence: CDR1 SGHNT, CDR2 YYREEE (reference sequence). The chain's CDR3 is CASSLGQRSYEQYF. CDR3 nucleotide sequence: TGTGCCAGCAGCTTAGGACAGCGCTCCTACGAGCAGTACTTC.

The chain recombines TRBV2 with TRBJ2-7, with D possibly TRBD1 on 5 matching bases. Germline values: CDR1 SNHLY, CDR2 FYNNEI. Trimming stripped 3 bases from V and 12 bases from J, with 21 bases between. The CDR3 is made up of 14 amino acids. CDR3 sequence (DNA): TGTGCCAGCAGTGACGGTGGGGCAGTCGGAATGCGGTACGTC. Its translation: CASSDGGAVGMRYV.

This clone was detected only a few times. The chain has TRBV7-9 and TRBJ2-1; 10 positions match TRBD2. Germline trimming cut 5 bases from V and 7 bases from J; bases unmatched to any gene: 11. This CDR3 comprises 16 residues. Germline-derived CDR1 and CDR2 are SEHNR and FQNEAQ (reference sequence). DNA for the CDR3: TGTGCCAGCAGCCGAACCGGGACTAGCGTACCAAATGAGCAGTTCTTC. It translates to CASSRTGTSVPNEQFF.

The sample holds a few counts of this clone. The rearrangement joins TRBV21-1 to TRBJ2-6; TRBD2, as called in the table, went unchecked against the DNA. TRBV21-1 is classified as a pseudogene. The CDR3 spans 18 residues. This chain's CDR3 is CASSKEGTESSGANVLTF. The CDR3 coding sequence is TGTGCCAGCAGCAAAGAGGGGACTGAGAGCTCTGGGGCCAACGTCCTGACTTTC.

This clone has a handful of counts. The V call is TRBV5-1, the J call TRBJ2-4; D gene uncertain. The CDR3 has 15 residues. Trimming shortened V by 0 bases and J by 4 bases, and 11 bases separated the two germline ends. Germline assignment: CDR1 SGHRS and CDR2 YFSETQ. CDR3 residues: CASSLGFQIKNIQYF. DNA for the CDR3: TGCGCCAGCAGCTTGGGTTTTCAGATAAAAAACATTCAGTACTTC.

In this sample, this clone turned up a few times. The chain has TRBV18 and TRBJ1-1; D perhaps matches TRBD1 (5 bases). CDR3 size: 13 residues. With 9 bases removed from V and 1 base from J, the gap between germline ends came to 12 bases. Germline CDR1 reads KGHSH; CDR2 reads LQKENI. CDR3 sequence (DNA): TGTGCCAGGTTTCAGGGTAGGAACACTGAAGCTTTCTTT. Its protein is CARFQGRNTEAFF.

This sequence joins TRBV11-2 and TRBJ2-7, with 8 bases lining up with TRBD1. The germline V gene encodes CDR1 SGHAT and CDR2 FQNNGV. V was pared by 3 bases and J by 4 bases, with 5 bases of the junction left unmatched. The CDR3 runs to 14 residues. The DNA for the CDR3 is TGTGCCAGCAGCTTCGGACAGGGCAAATACGAGCAGTACTTC. As protein: CASSFGQGKYEQYF.

This clone came up a few times. The chain couples TRBV7-9 to TRBJ2-3, with 9 bases identical to TRBD1. This CDR3 contains 14 residues. The ends lost 1 base at V and 4 bases at J; junction bases unmatched: 0. Germline values: CDR1 SEHNR, CDR2 FQNEAQ (reference sequence). The CDR3: CASSLGTGADTQYF. The DNA for the CDR3 is TGTGCCAGCAGCTTAGGGACAGGGGCAGATACGCAGTATTTT.

Only a few counts were recorded for this clone. This rearrangement joins TRBV2 to TRBJ2-2, with D possibly being TRBD2 (5 bases). The CDR3 spans 15 residues. V shed 3 bases and J shed 1 base, with 9 bases lying between them. Germline lookup yields CDR1 SNHLY and CDR2 FYNNEI. DNA of the CDR3: TGTGCCAGCAGTGATAGAGGGAAGAACACCGGGGAGCTGTTTTTT. This encodes CASSDRGKNTGELFF. The whole variable domain, remainder taken from reference TRBV2 and TRBJ2-2, is EPEVTQTPSHQVTQMGQEVILRCVPISNHLYFYWYRQILGQKVEFLVSFYNNEISEKSEIFDDQFSVERPDGSNFTLKIRSTKLEDSAMYFCASSDRGKNTGELFFGEGSRLTVL.

The V call is TRBV18, the J call TRBJ1-2, with 9 bases that match TRBD1. This CDR3 contains 15 residues. The trim removed 5 bases at V and 1 base at J, leaving 5 bases unmatched. Germline CDR1 and CDR2: KGHSH and LQKENI. The CDR3 loop is CASSSPGQGNYGYTF. The CDR3 DNA reads as TGTGCCAGCTCATCCCCGGGACAGGGTAACTATGGCTACACCTTC.

The chain is built from TRBV18 and TRBJ1-1; possible D gene TRBD1, 6 bases. Per the germline V gene, CDR1 is KGHSH and CDR2 is LQKENI. V was shortened by 6 bases and J by 0 bases, with 20 bases between the two germline ends. The CDR3 loop spans 17 amino acids. In nucleotides, the CDR3 is TGTGCCAGCTCTCCAAGCGTTCTACAGGGACTGAACACTGAAGCTTTCTTT. Protein product: CASSPSVLQGLNTEAFF.

This clone was recorded a few times. V gene TRBV19 combines with J gene TRBJ2-1; TRBD2 agrees at 9 bases. The CDR3 is 15 residues long. Germline lookup yields CDR1 LNHDA and CDR2 SQIVND (reference sequence). The V gene end was trimmed by 6 bases and the J gene end by 8 bases; junction bases not matched to a gene: 11. The CDR3 protein is CASSPAGGLRYEQFF. The CDR3 DNA reads TGTGCCAGTAGCCCAGCGGGAGGCCTACGGTATGAGCAGTTCTTC.

The chain has TRBV7-9 and TRBJ1-2; the D is unclear. The V gene's germline CDR1 is SEHNR and CDR2 FQNEAQ (reference sequence). This CDR3 contains 14 residues. V lost 1 base to trimming and J lost 6 bases, with 12 bases between them. The CDR3 region is CASSLVYGLNGYTF. The DNA of the CDR3 is TGTGCCAGCAGCTTAGTATACGGACTGAATGGCTACACCTTC.

The chain couples TRBV6-5 to TRBJ2-5, with D tentatively TRBD2 (6 bases). Germline values: CDR1 MNHEY, CDR2 SVGAGI. There are 12 residues in the CDR3. The V gene lost 8 bases and the J gene lost 5 bases, with 12 bases spanning the gap. The CDR3 nucleotides read TGTGCCAGCCGCGGGATGGGGGAGACCCAGTACTTC. This gives the protein CASRGMGETQYF.

This clone came up a few times. The J gene is TRBJ2-1, the V gene TRBV7-3, with TRBD2 matching over 11 bases. CDR1 and CDR2 (germline): SGHTA, FQGTGA. With V trimmed by 4 bases and J by 7 bases, 6 bases remained unmatched. The CDR3 is 15 residues long. CDR3 sequence: CASSSIAGGPNEQFF. In nucleotides, the CDR3 is TGTGCCAGCAGCTCAATAGCGGGAGGGCCAAATGAGCAGTTCTTC.

This clone has only a few counts. The CDR3 DNA follows: TGTGCCAGCAGCCTCGGGAATGGGAAACAAGAGACCCAGTACTTC. Its protein is CASSLGNGKQETQYF. The rearrangement joins TRBV6-5 to TRBJ2-5, with D possibly TRBD2 on 5 matching bases. The V gene lost 6 bases and the J gene lost 2 bases, with 16 bases spanning the gap. Germline V gives CDR1 MNHEY, CDR2 SVGAGI. CDR3 length equals 15 residues.